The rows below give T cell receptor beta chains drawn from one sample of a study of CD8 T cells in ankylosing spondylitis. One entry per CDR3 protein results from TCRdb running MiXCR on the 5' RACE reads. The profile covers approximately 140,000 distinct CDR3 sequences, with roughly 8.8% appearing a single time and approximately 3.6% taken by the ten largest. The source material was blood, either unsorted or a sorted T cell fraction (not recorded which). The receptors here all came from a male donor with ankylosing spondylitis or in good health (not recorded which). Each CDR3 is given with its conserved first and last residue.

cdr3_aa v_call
CASSKDLTQYF TRBV28
CASSSAGGPSTQYF TRBV6-2/TRBV6-3
CASSLAGQPQHF TRBV12-3/TRBV12-4
CASSRDRFKGQETQYF TRBV7-2
CASSQDEGLTEAFF TRBV3-1
CASSLNSGTYEQYF TRBV7-2
CASSQDAPGGNEKLFF TRBV4-3
CASSFGPSGIYEQYF TRBV4-3
CSATLTSGTDTQYF TRBV20-1
CASAHGAGLGGNEQFF TRBV5-1
CASSSEGLAGAGELFF TRBV7-7
CASSGHVNWNEQFF TRBV9
CASSLAGTTGELFF TRBV5-1
CATSRDFGSGSETQYF TRBV15
CASSLSLGTGVPEQYF TRBV7-9
CASSSNPTDTQYF TRBV28
CASSLSGSNQPQHF TRBV12-3/TRBV12-4
CASRSGTSGRGLFF TRBV7-8
CASSFPGSSYEQYF TRBV7-9
CASSATPTGYTLHF TRBV7-2
CSARDWGQGNNQPQHF TRBV20-1
CASSQEYEQGSSYEQYF TRBV4-3
CATRGGPETQYF TRBV12-3/TRBV12-4
CSVVGTYEQYF TRBV29-1
CASSPGQPNQPQHF TRBV7-9
CASSLGGQTQETQYF TRBV7-2
CASSTRAGTGELFF TRBV18
CSYSIAETQYF TRBV29-1
CASSLTGAGGTEAFF TRBV7-3
CSARAGDRTRVLNF TRBV20-1
CASSLNRHTVTDTQYF TRBV7-6
CASSDSFGEQFF TRBV10-2
CASSPAQGFEQYF TRBV18
CASSSQPGQTFNEQFF TRBV7-6
CASSRGRSDEQFF TRBV7-3
CASSPRQPNTEAFF TRBV19
CASSYGQGALNTEAFF TRBV6-2/TRBV6-3
CASRALTGKRTYEQYF TRBV2
CASSVGLSGYEQYF TRBV9
CSAPQFGGMNTEAFF TRBV20-1
CASRDRGSMNTEAFF TRBV7-2
CSARAPGQGRTGELFF TRBV20-1
CSARDWREGYNEQFF TRBV20-1
CASSDASVLADFTDTQYF TRBV6-2/TRBV6-3
CPAVPKTGATEAFF TRBV25-1
CASSGGRVHEQYF TRBV7-2
CASSLVASGRGNEQFF TRBV11-1
CASSLGGDTEAFF TRBV27